This is a list of T cell receptor beta chains from one sample in a study of vaccination effects on CD4 cells after COVID-19. Produced via immunoSEQ multiplex PCR; TCRdb's table is partial and in-frame only. The sample carries about 41,000 clones, approximately 70% recorded once. No cognate antigen is known for these TCRs. Sequenced material: CD4+ T cells from PBMCs cultured with HCoV-OC43 spike peptides, taken before COVID-19 vaccination. The receptor set was obtained from a human donor who received a COVID-19 vaccine. The CDR3 runs from the conserved cysteine through the conserved F or W. A D gene is named only where the DNA matches it firmly. The listing skips clone size in some rows; elsewhere it reads once, few, many or a size class.

CDR3 DNA | CDR3 protein | J gene | D gene | clone size | V gene
TGTGCCAGCAGCCTGATAGACGCGAACAATCAGCCCCAGCATTTT | CASSLIDANNQPQHF | TRBJ1-5 | - | - | TRBV7-2
TGTGCCAGCAGGCGTACAGGGTTACGCAATCAGCCCCAGCATTTT | CASRRTGLRNQPQHF | TRBJ1-5 | - | few | TRBV6-5
TGTGCCAGCTCACCGGGACAGGACTACGAGCAGTACTTC | CASSPGQDYEQYF | TRBJ2-7 | TRBD1 | - | TRBV18
TGTGCCAGCAGCCTCGGGACAGGGTCGACCTACGAGCAGTACTTC | CASSLGTGSTYEQYF | TRBJ2-7 | TRBD1 | - | TRBV9
TGTGCCAGCTCTCAGGGGAGAGGGGTGAACACTGAAGCTTTCTTT | CASSQGRGVNTEAFF | TRBJ1-1 | - | - | TRBV18
TGTGCCAGTAGTATAGTTACCTTAAGGGGCGATCAGCCCCAGCATTTT | CASSIVTLRGDQPQHF | TRBJ1-5 | - | - | TRBV19
TGCAGTGCTAGTTCTGATTACACCAGGGGAAACGGTCAGCCCCAGCATTTT | CSASSDYTRGNGQPQHF | TRBJ1-5 | - | - | TRBV20-1
TGTGCCACCAGTGTTGGGGTCGGAACGAACACCGGGGAGCTGTTTTTT | CATSVGVGTNTGELFF | TRBJ2-2 | - | - | TRBV24-1
TGTGCCTGGAGTGGCCCGAGGTTGGGGTTAGATACGCAGTATTTT | CAWSGPRLGLDTQYF | TRBJ2-3 | - | - | TRBV30
TGTGCCAGCAGCTTAGGGTCACTAGCGCCGGGGAATGAGCAGTTCTTC | CASSLGSLAPGNEQFF | TRBJ2-1 | TRBD2 | - | TRBV13
TGTGCCAGCAGTTTCAGGACGCCACAGCGAGCTTTCTTT | CASSFRTPQRAFF | TRBJ1-1 | - | - | TRBV28
TGTGCCATCAGTGAGTCAGGCGGGAGGGAGGAGACCCAGTACTTC | CAISESGGREETQYF | TRBJ2-5 | TRBD2 | - | TRBV10-3
TGTGCCAGTAGTACCCCCAGGGAGACACAAGAGACCCAGTACTTC | CASSTPRETQETQYF | TRBJ2-5 | - | - | TRBV19
TGTGCCAGCAGTGGAGCGAGTGAAAAGTACTTC | CASSGASEKYF | TRBJ2-4 | - | few | TRBV12-3/TRBV12-4
TGTGCCAGCAGACAGGGTTGGTCACCCCTCCACTTT | CASRQGWSPLHF | TRBJ1-6 | - | - | TRBV6-5
TGTGCCAGCAGATTAAACACTGAAGCTTTCTTT | CASRLNTEAFF | TRBJ1-1 | - | - | TRBV28
TGCAGTGCTAGGGGAAACAATGAGCAGTTCTTC | CSARGNNEQFF | TRBJ2-1 | - | few | TRBV20-1
TGTGCCATCAGTAGTCATGGTCGGGGGGGCGCTAACGAGCAGTACTTC | CAISSHGRGGANEQYF | TRBJ2-7 | TRBD2 | - | TRBV10-3
TGTGCCAGCAGTTGGGACAGCCTTTACGAGCAGTACTTC | CASSWDSLYEQYF | TRBJ2-7 | TRBD1 | - | TRBV28
TGTGCCAGCAGCCAACTAGCGGGGGGGCATAACAACGGGGAGCTGTTTTTT | CASSQLAGGHNNGELFF | TRBJ2-2 | TRBD2 | - | TRBV7-6
TGTGCCAGCAGCTTGGTCTCGAGAGGTTCACCCCTCCACTTT | CASSLVSRGSPLHF | TRBJ1-6 | - | - | TRBV7-9
TGTGCCAGCAGAAGGGACAGCTCCTTCAATCAGCCCCAGCATTTT | CASRRDSSFNQPQHF | TRBJ1-5 | TRBD1 | - | TRBV28
TGTGCATGGAGCACCGGGGCTGGGGCCAACGTCCTGACTTTC | CAWSTGAGANVLTF | TRBJ2-6 | - | - | TRBV30
TGTGCCAGCAGCGCCCGGAGGGGGGGCGGCAATTCACCCCTCCACTTT | CASSARRGGGNSPLHF | TRBJ1-6 | - | - | TRBV2
TGTGCCAGTAGTAGGGGACAGTACGAGCAGTACTTC | CASSRGQYEQYF | TRBJ2-7 | TRBD1 | few | TRBV19
TGCGCCAGAGGGAGTGCCTACGAGCAGTACTTC | CARGSAYEQYF | TRBJ2-7 | - | many | TRBV5-1
TGTGCCAGCAGGAGCCCGGGGAATGCCAACACCGGGGAGCTGTTTTTT | CASRSPGNANTGELFF | TRBJ2-2 | - | - | TRBV2
TGTGCCAGCAGCCAGGGGGGACGAGCCACAGATACGCAGTATTTT | CASSQGGRATDTQYF | TRBJ2-3 | - | - | TRBV3-1/TRBV3-2
TGTGCCAGCAGCCTAAAGGGTCTAGGGCTCCACTTT | CASSLKGLGLHF | TRBJ1-6 | - | - | TRBV11-2
TGCAGCGGGTCGGGGAACACTGAAGCTTTCTTT | CSGSGNTEAFF | TRBJ1-1 | - | - | TRBV29-1
TGCGCCAGCAGCCCCGGACAGACAATGTACCAAGAGACCCAGTACTTC | CASSPGQTMYQETQYF | TRBJ2-5 | - | - | TRBV5-1
TGTGCGAGCACAGAAAACTATAGCAATCAGCCCCAGCATTTT | CASTENYSNQPQHF | TRBJ1-5 | - | - | TRBV6-5
TGTGCCAGCAGCCAGGGGAACTCCTACGAGCAGTACTTC | CASSQGNSYEQYF | TRBJ2-7 | - | few | TRBV14
TGTGCCAGCAGTTTCGGGGTGGGTTGGGCCTACGAGCAGTACTTC | CASSFGVGWAYEQYF | TRBJ2-7 | - | - | TRBV27
TGCGCCAGCAGCTTTACGTCCCAGCATTTT | CASSFTSQHF | TRBJ1-5 | - | few | TRBV5-1
TGCGCCAGCAGCCAAGGCCTCGGGGCCTCTAACTATGGCTACACCTTC | CASSQGLGASNYGYTF | TRBJ1-2 | - | few | TRBV4-3
TGTGCCACCAGCCCTAGGTCGGGGAAACAAGAGACCCAGTACTTC | CATSPRSGKQETQYF | TRBJ2-5 | - | once | TRBV24-1
TGTGCCAGCAGCTTAGGAGGCTCCTACAATGAGCAGTTCTTC | CASSLGGSYNEQFF | TRBJ2-1 | - | - | TRBV7-9
TGTGCCAGCAGCCAAGTCCCAGGGGGGAAGGTGCAGTACTTC | CASSQVPGGKVQYF | TRBJ2-7 | - | - | TRBV14
TGTGCCAGTAGTATAGGAGGGGGCCCCCAGCATTTT | CASSIGGGPQHF | TRBJ1-5 | TRBD1 | few | TRBV19
TGTGCCTGGAGTGCAAAGGGACAGAACCTCCCTCCTAACTATGGCTACACCTTC | CAWSAKGQNLPPNYGYTF | TRBJ1-2 | TRBD1 | - | TRBV30
TGTGCCAGCAGTCTACAGACAGGGGGCAGTCAGCCCCAGCATTTT | CASSLQTGGSQPQHF | TRBJ1-5 | TRBD1 | - | TRBV28
TGTGCCAGCAGTTTTTTCGGGGGGAACACCGGGGAGCTGTTTTTT | CASSFFGGNTGELFF | TRBJ2-2 | - | - | TRBV6-2/TRBV6-3